This TCR beta chain came from a study of OX40 agonist ivuxolimab in advanced cancers. Study context: Of mixed ages from about 23 to 79 and averaging about 56 years, the group was approximately 80% male. Partial responses were recorded for three patients, including one with hepatocellular carcinoma and two with cutaneous melanoma. General study results and limits: People who partly responded at 0.1-3.0 mg/kg had some of the least clonal expansion seen.

Details on this clone: Its antigen is unknown.

The ends were cut back, 3 bases at V and 4 bases at J, with 7 bases in the middle. CDR3 length: 12 amino acids. Per germline, CDR1 LNHDA and CDR2 SQIVND (reference sequence). The data were produced by immunoSEQ multiplex PCR, yet TCRdb's version contains in-frame clones alone and is incomplete. The table includes about 93,000 clones, 92% detected once. Sequencing was performed on CD4+ or CD8+ T cells sorted from blood, taken in a trial of the OX40 agonist ivuxolimab. The chain combines TRBV19 with TRBJ2-7; D may be TRBD2 (5 bases). This sequence originates from an adult with an advanced solid tumor such as melanoma, head and neck, liver or kidney cancer. The CDR3 reads CASSIREYEQYF. The CDR3 DNA reads as TGTGCCAGTAGTATCCGGGAATACGAGCAGTACTTC.